These 12 T cell receptor beta chains were all obtained from the same sample, sequenced in a study of blood T cells in healthy people across ages. Primed by a sample-barcoded 5' primer and a J-beta primer mix, a second PCR proceeded for about 6 to 11 cycles. Via MiXCR, TCRdb re-called the 5' RACE reads, giving one row per CDR3 protein. The sample has 650,000 to 700,000 distinct CDR3 sequences, 32% seen once; the top ten hold 15%. The sequenced material came from blood. The receptors were sampled from a woman older than 75 in good health.

The rearrangement links TRBV4-1 to TRBJ1-1; TRBD1 might be the D (6 bases). Germline CDR1 MGHRA, CDR2 YSYEKL. Trimming pared 5 bases from V and 4 bases from J, leaving 17 bases between. This CDR3 has 15 amino acids. The CDR3 loop is CASSNQPGAPTEAFF. DNA for the CDR3: TGCGCCAGCAGCAACCAACCGGGGGCTCCCACTGAAGCTTTCTTT.

This clonotype was seen many times. The V and J genes are TRBV4-2 and TRBJ2-3; 10 bases map to TRBD2. The CDR3 spans 16 residues. V shed 0 bases and J 4 bases; nucleotides not matched to a gene: 4. CDR1 and CDR2 (germline): LGHNA, YNFKEQ. The CDR3 DNA sequence: TGTGCCAGCAGCCAAGATTCCAGCGGGGGGGCAGATACGCAGTATTTT. Translation: CASSQDSSGGADTQYF.

The chain joins TRBV19 to TRBJ2-5; D call uncertain. The CDR3 runs to 14 residues. Looked up from germline, CDR1 is LNHDA and CDR2 is SQIVND (reference sequence). Trimming left V 1 base short and J 3 bases short, with 9 bases between. The CDR3 here is CASSIASREETQYF. CDR3 sequence (DNA): TGTGCCAGTAGTATAGCATCCCGGGAAGAGACCCAGTACTTC.

This clonotype was picked up many times. The V call is TRBV7-3, the J call TRBJ1-2; tentatively, D is TRBD1 (5 bases). This CDR3 is built from 14 residues. Germline assignment: CDR1 SGHTA and CDR2 FQGTGA. With 8 bases removed from V and 0 bases from J, the gap between germline ends came to 13 bases. The DNA for the CDR3 is TGTGCCAGCGGCCGACAGACAGCTAACTATGGCTACACCTTC. It specifies CASGRQTANYGYTF.

The gene calls are TRBV20-1 and TRBJ2-1, with 8 bases lining up with TRBD1. Germline V lookup: CDR1 DFQATT, CDR2 SNEGSKA (reference sequence). Trimming at V came to 4 bases and at J to 3 bases, leaving 5 bases not matched to a gene. The CDR3 has 14 residues. For the CDR3, the DNA is TGCAGTGCTACTGGACAGGGCCGCTACAATGAGCAGTTCTTC. Residues: CSATGQGRYNEQFF.

This clonotype has ten or more counts. The gene calls are TRBV18 and TRBJ2-3; TRBD1 matches at 9 bases. The CDR3 has 16 amino acids. The trim removed 5 bases at V and 1 base at J, leaving 7 bases unmatched. Germline-derived CDR1 and CDR2 are KGHSH and LQKENI. Written as DNA, the CDR3 is TGTGCCAGCTCAGGAATGGGGGACAGGGGCACAGATACGCAGTATTTT. Translated: CASSGMGDRGTDTQYF.

This clonotype was detected many times. The chain employs TRBV27 and TRBJ2-5, with 7 bases aligning to TRBD2. Germline V gene data show CDR1 as MNHEY and CDR2 as SMNVEV (reference sequence). The CDR3 contains 15 residues. V trimming: 7 bases; J trimming: 2 bases; junction bases outside the gene matches: 10. CDR3 sequence: CASTLRGGRQETQYF. For the CDR3, the DNA is TGTGCCAGCACCCTGAGAGGCGGGAGACAAGAGACCCAGTACTTC.

This clonotype was counted many times. A much larger clone is a single base away; this may be a read error. V and J are TRBV27 and TRBJ2-5, with TRBD1 matching over 7 bases. V dropped 6 bases and J dropped 9; count of bases not matched to a gene: 16. Germline-derived CDR1 and CDR2 are MNHEY and SMNVEV (reference sequence). The CDR3 loop spans 15 amino acids. CDR3 sequence (DNA): TGTGCCAGCAGCCACCGGGACCAAAAGGGGGCGGCCCAGTACTTC. This gives the protein CASSHRDQKGAAQYF.

This clonotype showed up just a few times. The gene calls are TRBV18 and TRBJ2-2; 7 nucleotides align to TRBD1. V was clipped by 4 bases and J by 5 bases; unmatched bases: 7. The germline V gene has CDR1 KGHSH and CDR2 LQKENI. The CDR3 contains 15 residues. The CDR3 DNA is TGTGCCAGCTCACGGGACAGCGGCTCTACCGGGGAGCTGTTTTTT. This codes for CASSRDSGSTGELFF.

The chain's CDR3 is CSGGGDTEAFF. The CDR3 DNA sequence: TGCAGCGGAGGGGGAGACACTGAAGCTTTCTTT. The chain is built from TRBV29-1 and TRBJ1-1; TRBD1 is a possible D gene (6 bases). Trimming pared 7 bases from V and 3 bases from J, leaving 9 bases between. Per the germline V gene, CDR1 is SQVTM and CDR2 is ANQGSEA. This CDR3 region has 11 residues.

This clonotype was seen repeatedly, ten times or more. The chain couples TRBV3-1 to TRBJ2-3; D possibly corresponds to TRBD2 (6 bases). CDR3 length equals 14 residues. CDR1 is LGHDT, CDR2 YNNKEL, per germline (reference sequence). The V gene lost 4 bases and the J gene lost 2 bases, with 10 bases spanning the gap. The CDR3 protein is CASSPGTYTDTQYF. In DNA form, the CDR3 reads TGTGCCAGCAGCCCCGGGACTTACACAGATACGCAGTATTTT.

In its sample, this clonotype was seen many times. The chain has TRBV7-3 and TRBJ2-1, with D possibly matching TRBD1 (5 bases). The V gene's germline CDR1 is SGHTA and CDR2 FQGTGA. The CDR3 covers 16 residues. With 5 bases removed from V and 4 bases from J, the gap between germline ends came to 18 bases. For the CDR3, the DNA is TGTGCCAGCAGCCCCAGGGCTGGAGTTACTTACAATGAGCAGTTCTTC. This sequence encodes CASSPRAGVTYNEQFF.